The 30 T cell receptor beta chains listed next were all sequenced from one sample in a study of cytomegalovirus exposure and HLA in healthy donors. The PCR made use of 60 Vbeta and 13 Jbeta primers. Assay: immunoSEQ multiplex PCR; the TCRdb copy retains only in-frame clones and omits some. Here the sample spans around 97,000 clones, over 8% being singletons. Sequencing was carried out using PBMCs. Receptor source: a man in his fifties or sixties in good health and CMV-seropositive.

There are a few counts of this clone. The chain carries TRBV7-2 and TRBJ2-1; the D gene is possibly TRBD2 (5 bases). Between the trimmed V and J ends, which lost 0 bases and 5 bases, there was a span of 8 bases. There are 14 residues in the CDR3. CDR1 is SGHTA and CDR2 is FQGNSA in the germline V gene. The CDR3 sequence is CASSLASVNNEQFF. CDR3 sequence (DNA): TGTGCCAGCAGCTTAGCTAGCGTAAACAATGAGCAGTTCTTC.

This chain connects TRBV9 to TRBJ2-1, with TRBD2 matching over 8 bases. Germline V lookup: CDR1 SGDLS, CDR2 YYNGEE. Unmatched junction bases numbered 10, after V lost 4 bases and J lost 4 bases. The CDR3 runs to 16 residues. CDR3: CASSQSPSGSYNEQFF. CDR3 sequence (DNA): TGTGCCAGCAGCCAAAGCCCTAGCGGGTCTTACAATGAGCAGTTCTTC.

This clone was counted only a few times. The chain has TRBV30 and TRBJ2-1; possible D gene TRBD2, 6 bases. The CDR3 is made up of 14 amino acids. V lost 6 bases to trimming and J lost 1 base, with 13 bases between them. CDR1 is GTSNPN, CDR2 SVGIG, per germline (reference sequence). The CDR3 loop reads CACTLAPSYNEQFF. Written as DNA, the CDR3 is TGTGCCTGCACCCTAGCGCCGTCCTACAATGAGCAGTTCTTC.

The chain carries TRBV2 and TRBJ2-2; TRBD1 might be the D (5 bases). This CDR3 has 16 amino acids. Germline loops: CDR1 SNHLY, CDR2 FYNNEI. Between the trimmed V and J ends, which lost 6 bases and 0 bases, there was a span of 14 bases. CDR3 loop: CASRPTDSANTGELFF. The CDR3 bases are TGTGCCAGCAGACCTACTGACAGCGCGAACACCGGGGAGCTGTTTTTT.

This clone was seen more than once but under ten times. The V and J genes are TRBV11-2 and TRBJ2-2; TRBD2 agrees at 7 bases. Germline CDR1 and CDR2: SGHAT and FQNNGV. V lost 3 bases and J lost 2; bases outside the gene matches: 6. This CDR3 contains 16 residues. As DNA, the CDR3 is TGTGCCAGCAGCTTGAACCTAGCGGCTAACACCGGGGAGCTGTTTTTT. The encoded protein is CASSLNLAANTGELFF.

This chain uses TRBV7-2 with TRBJ1-1; D may be TRBD1 (6 bases). V lost 4 bases and J lost 1, with 7 bases in between. The CDR3 runs to 13 residues. CDR1 and CDR2 (germline): SGHTA, FQGNSA. CDR3: CASSSDRNTEAFF. CDR3 nucleotides: TGTGCCAGCAGCTCGGACAGGAACACTGAAGCTTTCTTT.

This rearrangement joins TRBV15 to TRBJ2-7; tentative D call: TRBD1 (6 bases). CDR1 is LNHNV, CDR2 YYDKDF, per germline (reference sequence). The CDR3 contains 13 residues. The V end lost 0 bases, the J end lost 7 bases, and 10 bases lay between the germline ends. CDR3 region: CATSREWGREQYF. CDR3 DNA sequence: TGTGCCACCAGCAGAGAATGGGGGCGGGAGCAGTACTTC.

This clone was recorded a few times. The chain links TRBV9 to TRBJ1-2; a weak D match, TRBD1 (5 bases). V lost 2 bases to trimming and J lost 0 bases, with 8 bases between them. The germline gives CDR1 SGDLS, CDR2 YYNGEE. The length of the CDR3 is 14 residues. The CDR3 region is CASSVLTANYGYTF. For the CDR3, the DNA is TGTGCCAGCAGCGTGCTGACAGCTAACTATGGCTACACCTTC.

The V call is TRBV25-1, the J call TRBJ1-1; TRBD1 might be the D (5 bases). Germline CDR1 and CDR2: MGHDK and SYGVNS. The CDR3 extends over 13 amino acids. CDR3 nucleotides: TGTGACAGAAGGAGACAGACGAACACTGAAGCTTTCTTT. It yields the protein CDRRRQTNTEAFF.

This clone was recorded a few times. The chain joins TRBV2 to TRBJ2-1; 7 nucleotides agree with TRBD2. CDR3 length: 12 amino acids. The germline CDR1 and CDR2 sequences are SNHLY and FYNNEI. Germline trimming cut 7 bases from V and 9 bases from J; bases unmatched to any gene: 6. The CDR3 spells CASKGGRIEQFF. In DNA, the CDR3 is TGTGCCAGCAAGGGAGGGCGGATTGAGCAGTTCTTC.

The V gene is TRBV11-2, the J gene TRBJ2-5, with TRBD1 identical over 7 bases. V was clipped by 0 bases and J by 8 bases; unmatched bases: 6. CDR3 length: 14 amino acids. The germline CDR1 and CDR2 sequences are SGHAT and FQNNGV. The CDR3 loop is CASSLERGLATQYF. CDR3 DNA sequence: TGTGCCAGCAGCTTAGAAAGGGGGCTAGCAACCCAGTACTTC.

The rearrangement uses TRBV6-5 and TRBJ1-2, with 8 bases fitting TRBD1. In germline, CDR1 is MNHEY, CDR2 SVGAGI. The CDR3 is made up of 15 amino acids. V was clipped by 5 bases and J by 5 bases; unmatched bases: 10. CDR3 sequence reads: CASSPTGGLLYGYTF. CDR3 sequence (DNA): TGTGCCAGCAGTCCTACAGGGGGGCTGTTGTATGGCTACACCTTC.

There are many counts of this clone. Here the CDR3 reads CASRPSAGGGTGELFF. In DNA, the CDR3 is TGTGCCAGCAGACCCTCAGCGGGAGGAGGTACCGGGGAGCTGTTTTTT. This sequence joins TRBV28 and TRBJ2-2, with 9 bases identical to TRBD2. Trimming removed 6 bases from V and 5 bases from J; junction bases left unmatched: 10. Germline V CDR1 and CDR2: MDHEN, SYDVKM. The CDR3 loop spans 16 amino acids. Based on the CDR3 plus reference TRBV28 and TRBJ2-2, the full variable domain is DVKVTQSSRYLVKRTGEKVFLECVQDMDHENMFWYRQDPGLGLRLIYFSYDVKMKEKGDIPEGYSVSREKKERFSLILESASTNQTSMYLCASRPSAGGGTGELFFGEGSRLTVL.

This clone was seen a handful of times. The CDR3 sequence is CASTNKGLANTGELFF. CDR3 bases: TGTGCCAGTACCAACAAGGGACTAGCCAACACCGGGGAGCTGTTTTTT. The genes are TRBV19 and TRBJ2-2, with 9 bases fitting TRBD2. After removal of 7 bases from V and 2 bases from J, the junction contained 8 bases not matched to a gene. The CDR3 is made up of 16 amino acids. CDR1 and CDR2 from the germline V gene are LNHDA and SQIVND (reference sequence).

There are a few counts of this clone. The rearrangement uses TRBV6-5 and TRBJ2-7; 7 bases fit TRBD1. From germline, CDR1 is MNHEY and CDR2 SVGAGI. J lost 5 bases, V lost 6 bases, and 4 bases had no gene match. The CDR3 consists of 12 residues. CDR3 sequence reads: CASRRTGDEQYF. For the CDR3, the DNA is TGTGCCAGCAGGCGTACAGGGGACGAGCAGTACTTC.

This clone was observed a handful of times. This sequence joins TRBV5-6 and TRBJ1-1; 7 bases line up with TRBD1. The length of the CDR3 is 13 residues. V lost 4 bases to trimming and J lost 5 bases; unmatched junction nucleotides: 5. Looked up from germline, CDR1 is SGHDT and CDR2 is YYEEEE. CDR3 protein: CASSPTGWTEAFF. The CDR3 DNA is TGTGCCAGCAGCCCGACAGGGTGGACTGAAGCTTTCTTT.

The chain has TRBV7-9 and TRBJ1-4; perhaps TRBD1 as D (6 bases). CDR1 SEHNR and CDR2 FQNEAQ come from the germline V gene (reference sequence). V was trimmed by 3 bases and J by 3 bases, leaving 8 bases between them. The CDR3 totals 14 residues. The CDR3 coding sequence is TGTGCCAGCAGCTTTTCAGGGGCTAATGAAAAACTGTTTTTT. Its translation is CASSFSGANEKLFF.

This clone was counted between two and nine times. The J gene is TRBJ2-3, the V gene TRBV9, with a tentative D call TRBD1 (6 bases). The CDR3 is 14 residues long. The V gene lost 3 bases and the J gene lost 2 bases, with 10 bases spanning the gap. Germline V gives CDR1 SGDLS, CDR2 YYNGEE. The CDR3 is CASSGDIHTDTQYF. CDR3 nucleotides: TGTGCCAGCAGCGGGGACATACACACAGATACGCAGTATTTT. The full variable domain, in which reference TRBV9 and TRBJ2-3 provide the parts outside the CDR3, is DSGVTQTPKHLITATGQRVTLRCSPRSGDLSVYWYQQSLDQGLQFLIQYYNGEERAKGNILERFSAQQFPDLHSELNLSSLELGDSALYFCASSGDIHTDTQYFGPGTRLTVL.

This clone turned up a few times. V and J are TRBV25-1 and TRBJ2-1, with TRBD2 matching 12 bases. The V gene end was trimmed by 6 bases and the J gene end by 7 bases; junction bases not matched to a gene: 7. Looked up from germline, CDR1 is MGHDK and CDR2 is SYGVNS. The CDR3 spans 15 residues. Written as DNA, the CDR3 is TGTGCCAGCAGGCCAACTAGCGGGAGGAATAATGAGCAGTTCTTC. Protein sequence: CASRPTSGRNNEQFF.

The V and J genes are TRBV18 and TRBJ1-1; 7 nucleotides line up with TRBD1. CDR3 length equals 13 residues. Trimming cost V 3 bases and J 8 bases; bases outside gene matches: 6. Germline V gives CDR1 KGHSH, CDR2 LQKENI. In nucleotides, the CDR3 is TGTGCCAGCTCACCCCTCCAGGACAGGGAAGCTTTCTTT. This encodes CASSPLQDREAFF.

This chain joins TRBV11-2 and TRBJ1-3; 7 nucleotides match TRBD1. V shed 5 bases, J shed 4 bases, and the junction held 5 bases outside the gene matches. The CDR3 loop spans 14 amino acids. Germline CDR1 reads SGHAT; CDR2 reads FQNNGV. CDR3: CASSREGAGNTIYF. Here the CDR3 DNA reads TGTGCCAGCAGCCGTGAGGGGGCCGGAAACACCATATATTTT.

Only a few counts were recorded for this clone. The V gene is TRBV6-5, the J gene TRBJ1-4, with a tentative D call TRBD1 (6 bases). The germline V gene encodes CDR1 MNHEY and CDR2 SVGAGI. The CDR3 consists of 15 residues. The V and J ends lost 0 bases and 8 bases respectively, with 13 bases between them. This chain's CDR3 is CASSYSGTRQEKLFF. The CDR3 nucleotides are TGTGCCAGCAGTTACTCCGGGACAAGGCAAGAAAAACTGTTTTTT.

This chain joins TRBV5-4 and TRBJ2-7; 7 positions agree with TRBD2. The germline V gene encodes CDR1 SGHNT and CDR2 YYREEE (reference sequence). CDR3 length equals 11 residues. The V gene end was trimmed by 5 bases and the J gene end by 8 bases; junction bases not matched to a gene: 4. The CDR3 sequence is CASRGEGKQYF. The CDR3 nucleotides are TGTGCCAGCAGGGGGGAGGGAAAGCAGTACTTC.

J is TRBJ2-1 and V is TRBV5-1; 10 bases align to TRBD2. V trimming: 3 bases; J trimming: 2 bases; junction bases outside the gene matches: 5. The CDR3 loop spans 16 amino acids. In germline, CDR1 is SGHRS, CDR2 YFSETQ. CDR3 loop: CASSYPGLAAYNEQFF. The CDR3 nucleotides are TGCGCCAGCAGCTACCCCGGACTAGCGGCCTACAATGAGCAGTTCTTC.

This rearrangement joins TRBV5-6 to TRBJ1-2; weak D call: TRBD1 (5 bases). The CDR3 loop spans 14 amino acids. The germline V gene has CDR1 SGHDT and CDR2 YYEEEE. V lost 0 bases to trimming and J lost 4 bases, with 10 bases between them. In DNA form, the CDR3 reads TGTGCCAGCAGCTTGGAGCAGGGCATCTATGGCTACACCTTC. Its translation: CASSLEQGIYGYTF.

This clone was seen only a few times. The chain employs TRBV7-9 and TRBJ1-2, with 8 bases aligning to TRBD1. The V and J ends lost 5 bases and 0 bases, in that order; junction bases with no gene match: 8. CDR1 is SEHNR and CDR2 is FQNEAQ in the germline V gene (reference sequence). The CDR3 consists of 16 residues. This chain's CDR3 is CASSLGTGATNYGYTF. The CDR3 DNA reads as TGTGCCAGCAGCCTCGGGACAGGCGCTACTAACTATGGCTACACCTTC.

CDR3 region: CASSRNRASDEKLFF. DNA for the CDR3: TGTGCCAGCAGTAGAAACAGGGCCTCGGATGAAAAACTGTTTTTT. The chain links TRBV2 to TRBJ1-4; TRBD1 is a possible D gene (6 bases). Per the germline V gene, CDR1 is SNHLY and CDR2 is FYNNEI. Deletions cut 5 bases from V and 6 bases from J, with 16 bases between. The CDR3 is 15 amino acids.

This clone has a handful of counts. The chain employs TRBV30 and TRBJ1-1; tentative D call: TRBD1 (6 bases). The CDR3 covers 13 residues. Germline loops: CDR1 GTSNPN, CDR2 SVGIG (reference sequence). Trimming cost V 5 bases and J 7 bases, with 17 bases left between them. CDR3 residues: CAWGRGALSEAFF. The CDR3 DNA is TGTGCCTGGGGGAGGGGGGCGCTTAGTGAAGCTTTCTTT.

The sample holds many counts of this clone. The chain carries TRBV7-6 and TRBJ2-1, with D perhaps matching TRBD2 (6 bases). Germline V gene lookup returns CDR1 SGHVS and CDR2 FNYEAQ. Trimming pared 1 base from V and 4 bases from J, leaving 14 bases between. The CDR3 sequence is 16 residues long. The CDR3 here is CASSLGGGTMYNEQFF. The DNA of the CDR3 is TGTGCCAGCAGCTTAGGGGGCGGGACGATGTACAATGAGCAGTTCTTC.

This chain connects TRBV7-9 to TRBJ2-1; 7 bases fit TRBD2. Losses at the gene ends were 3 bases for V and 2 bases for J; bases not matched to a gene: 7. Germline V gene sequence: CDR1 SEHNR, CDR2 FQNEAQ (reference sequence). The CDR3 is made up of 16 amino acids. The CDR3 loop reads CASSLVGGGPYNEQFF. CDR3 DNA sequence: TGTGCCAGCAGCTTGGTAGGCGGGGGACCCTACAATGAGCAGTTCTTC. The variable domain in full, completed from reference TRBV7-9 and TRBJ2-1, reads DTGVSQNPRHKITKRGQNVTFRCDPISEHNRLYWYRQTLGQGPEFLTYFQNEAQLEKSRLLSDRFSAERPKGSFSTLEIQRTEQGDSAMYLCASSLVGGGPYNEQFFGPGTRLTVL.